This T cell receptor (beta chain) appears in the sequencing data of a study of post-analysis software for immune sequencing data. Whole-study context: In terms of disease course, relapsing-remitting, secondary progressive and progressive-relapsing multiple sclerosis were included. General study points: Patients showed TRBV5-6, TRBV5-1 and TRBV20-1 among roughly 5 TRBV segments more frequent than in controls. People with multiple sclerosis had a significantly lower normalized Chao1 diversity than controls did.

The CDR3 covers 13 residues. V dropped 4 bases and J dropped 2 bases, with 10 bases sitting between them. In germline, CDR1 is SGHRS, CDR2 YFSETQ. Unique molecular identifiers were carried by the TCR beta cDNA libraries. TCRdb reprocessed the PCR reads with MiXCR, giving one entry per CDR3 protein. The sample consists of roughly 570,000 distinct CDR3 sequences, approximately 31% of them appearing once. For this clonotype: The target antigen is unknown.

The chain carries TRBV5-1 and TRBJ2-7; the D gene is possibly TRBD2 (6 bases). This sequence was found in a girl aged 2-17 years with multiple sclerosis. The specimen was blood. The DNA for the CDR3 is TGCGCCAGCAGCCGGGACTTACCCTACGAGCAGTACTTC. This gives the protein CASSRDLPYEQYF.